The rows below give T cell receptor beta chains drawn from one sample of a study of CD8 T cells in ankylosing spondylitis. TCRdb re-derived calls from the 5' RACE reads in MiXCR, one entry per CDR3 protein. The repertoire includes some 700,000 distinct CDR3 sequences, around 19% of them detected once, and 19% sits in the top ten. Sequencing was done on a sample of blood, either unsorted or a sorted T cell fraction (not recorded which). The receptors shown here come from a male donor with ankylosing spondylitis. Each CDR3 is given with its conserved first and last residue. The D gene is left open where the match is weak. Part of the rows lack a size; the others show once, few, many or a class for expanded clones.

v_gene	d_gene	j_gene	abundance	CDR3aa	CDR3nt
TRBV6-5	TRBD2	TRBJ2-3	few	CASSYRAGGPKNTDTQYF	TGTGCCAGCAGTTACAGAGCGGGGGGGCCGAAAAACACAGATACGCAGTATTTT
TRBV7-8	.	TRBJ2-1	few	CASSLRENEQFF	TGTGCCAGCAGCTTAAGGGAGAACGAGCAGTTCTTC
TRBV6-1	.	TRBJ2-3	.	CASSTIGTTDTQYF	TGTGCCAGCAGCACCATCGGGACCACAGATACGCAGTATTTT
TRBV4-2	TRBD1	TRBJ1-6	few	CASSQDPGQVDSPLHF	TGTGCCAGCAGCCAAGATCCCGGACAGGTGGATTCACCCCTCCACTTT
TRBV24-1	.	TRBJ2-5	.	CATSSGTRETQYF	TGTGCCACCAGCTCAGGAACGCGAGAGACCCAGTACTTC
TRBV13	.	TRBJ2-7	.	CASSSWGTATYEQYF	TGTGCCAGCAGCTCTTGGGGGACTGCTACCTACGAGCAGTACTTC
TRBV6-2/TRBV6-3	.	TRBJ2-1	.	CASSFWSSTFAGEQFF	TGTGCCAGCAGTTTTTGGTCTAGCACTTTTGCGGGCGAGCAGTTCTTC
TRBV29-1	.	TRBJ1-1	.	CSARWGTEAFF	TGCAGCGCCCGGTGGGGCACTGAAGCTTTCTTT
TRBV6-1	.	TRBJ2-1	.	CASSPGTSAREQFF	TGTGCCAGCAGCCCCGGGACCTCTGCACGGGAGCAGTTCTTC
TRBV12-3/TRBV12-4	.	TRBJ2-7	.	CASSFRPLGVGYYEQYF	TGTGCCAGCAGTTTTCGGCCCCTGGGAGTCGGGTATTACGAGCAGTACTTC
TRBV18	.	TRBJ2-5	few	CASSPMSLTPKETQYF	TGTGCCAGCTCACCGATGTCCCTCACTCCGAAAGAGACCCAGTACTTC
TRBV15	.	TRBJ2-2	many	CATSRDSENTGELFF	TGTGCCACCAGCAGAGATTCCGAGAACACCGGGGAGCTGTTTTTT
TRBV6-1	.	TRBJ2-3	.	CASRRAGWSDTQYF	TGTGCCAGCCGGCGGGCGGGGTGGTCAGATACGCAGTATTTT
TRBV6-1	.	TRBJ2-2	few	CASIRARDTGELFF	TGTGCCAGCATCAGGGCCAGGGACACCGGGGAGCTGTTTTTT
TRBV5-1	.	TRBJ1-1	.	CASSFRPGLNTEAFF	TGCGCCAGCAGCTTCCGTCCGGGCTTGAACACTGAAGCTTTCTTT
TRBV20-1	.	TRBJ1-2	few	CSAYARDYGYTF	TGCAGTGCTTACGCTAGGGACTATGGCTACACCTTC
TRBV6-5	TRBD1	TRBJ2-1	few	CASSYTGTAYNEQFF	TGTGCCAGCAGTTACACCGGGACAGCCTACAATGAGCAGTTCTTC
TRBV5-1	TRBD2	TRBJ2-7	.	CASSYRPGAGGREQYF	TGCGCCAGCAGCTACCGCCCTGGAGCGGGAGGTCGCGAGCAGTACTTC
TRBV4-1	.	TRBJ1-2	many	CASSQGLANYGYTF	TGCGCCAGCAGCCAGGGTTTGGCTAACTATGGCTACACCTTC
TRBV9	TRBD2	TRBJ2-1	.	CASSVAGLALDEQFF	TGTGCCAGCAGCGTAGCGGGACTAGCGCTGGATGAGCAGTTCTTC
TRBV5-1	.	TRBJ2-3	.	CASSKPPQASVADTQYF	TGCGCCAGCAGCAAACCACCACAGGCCTCAGTGGCAGATACGCAGTATTTT
TRBV20-1	.	TRBJ1-1	.	CSARGAPNTEAFF	TGCAGTGCTAGAGGGGCACCGAACACTGAAGCTTTCTTT
TRBV9	TRBD1	TRBJ1-1	.	CASSATGGMNTEAFF	TGTGCCAGCAGCGCCACAGGGGGGATGAACACTGAAGCTTTCTTT
TRBV10-3	.	TRBJ2-6	few	CAISDGGNPGANVLTF	TGTGCCATCAGTGATGGGGGAAACCCAGGGGCCAACGTCCTGACTTTC
TRBV20-1	.	TRBJ2-1	.	CSAPGARDEQFF	TGCAGTGCTCCCGGTGCGCGCGATGAGCAGTTCTTC
TRBV18	.	TRBJ2-3	.	CASSPTGIRAGSDTQYF	TGTGCCAGCTCACCAACCGGGATCCGGGCAGGTTCAGATACGCAGTATTTT
TRBV6-1	.	TRBJ2-5	few	CASSEGGLEAMRTQYF	TGTGCCAGCAGTGAAGGCGGTCTGGAGGCAATGCGGACCCAGTACTTC
TRBV7-2	.	TRBJ2-5	.	CASSPSHRREETQYF	TGTGCCAGCAGCCCCTCACATAGGCGAGAAGAGACCCAGTACTTC
TRBV2	TRBD2	TRBJ2-1	.	CASRGERGYYNEQFF	TGTGCCAGCAGGGGGGAGCGGGGCTACTACAATGAGCAGTTCTTC
TRBV5-1	.	TRBJ1-1	few	CASSFNGQTEAFF	TGCGCCAGCAGCTTTAATGGACAGACTGAAGCTTTCTTT
TRBV18	.	TRBJ2-1	.	CASSINEPSYNEQFF	TGTGCCAGCTCAATCAACGAGCCCTCCTACAATGAGCAGTTCTTC
TRBV11-2	.	TRBJ2-5	few	CASSLDRRGRGRETQYF	TGTGCCAGCAGCTTAGATAGGCGGGGCAGGGGACGAGAGACCCAGTACTTC
TRBV12-3/TRBV12-4	.	TRBJ2-5	.	CASSLGFQETQYF	TGTGCCAGCAGTTTAGGATTCCAAGAGACCCAGTACTTC
TRBV7-2	.	TRBJ2-5	.	CASSPARAGYQETQYF	TGTGCCAGCAGCCCCGCCCGTGCAGGGTACCAAGAGACCCAGTACTTC
TRBV10-3	.	TRBJ1-4	few	CAIRGGTGEKLFF	TGTGCCATCAGGGGGGGGACTGGGGAAAAACTGTTTTTT
TRBV11-1	TRBD1	TRBJ2-5	.	CASSSGQGTPSSGETQYF	TGTGCCAGCAGCTCCGGACAGGGGACTCCCTCCTCGGGGGAGACCCAGTACTTC
TRBV20-1	TRBD2	TRBJ2-3	few	CSAREGLDTDTQYF	TGCAGTGCTAGGGAAGGACTAGATACAGATACGCAGTATTTT
TRBV3-1	.	TRBJ2-5	many	CASSQGDLQTQYF	TGTGCCAGCAGCCAAGGGGACCTTCAGACCCAGTACTTC
TRBV4-2	TRBD2	TRBJ2-1	.	CASSQVGAGGDQAEQFF	TGTGCCAGCAGCCAAGTCGGCGCGGGGGGGGATCAGGCTGAGCAGTTCTTC
TRBV25-1	TRBD2	TRBJ2-7	.	CASSESYSGGFQSEQYF	TGTGCCAGCAGTGAATCCTATAGCGGGGGGTTCCAAAGCGAGCAGTACTTC
TRBV5-1	TRBD1	TRBJ1-6	many	CASSFGQGNSPLHF	TGCGCCAGCAGCTTTGGACAGGGGAATTCACCCCTCCACTTT
TRBV6-2/TRBV6-3	.	TRBJ1-1	few	CASSFDLGTEAFF	TGTGCCAGCAGTTTCGACTTGGGGACTGAAGCTTTCTTT
TRBV5-1	.	TRBJ1-5	.	CASSVDSRNQPQHF	TGCGCCAGCAGCGTGGACAGTCGCAATCAGCCCCAGCATTTT
TRBV20-1	.	TRBJ2-7	.	CRCRMGLAPTYEQYF	TGCAGATGTAGAATGGGGCTAGCTCCAACCTACGAGCAGTACTTC
TRBV6-2/TRBV6-3	TRBD1	TRBJ2-4	few	CASRSGQGIWNIQYF	TGTGCCAGCAGGTCGGGACAGGGTATATGGAACATTCAGTACTTC
TRBV20-1	.	TRBJ2-1	.	CSALGSGARSYNEQFF	TGCAGTGCTCTGGGATCAGGAGCACGATCCTACAATGAGCAGTTCTTC
TRBV6-1	.	TRBJ1-5	.	CASSEPRYQPQHF	TGTGCCAGCAGTGAACCTCGCTATCAGCCCCAGCATTTT
TRBV9	TRBD2	TRBJ2-1	.	CASSPQAGLRLKSSYNEQFF	TGTGCCAGCAGCCCTCAAGCGGGGCTAAGACTTAAGAGCTCCTACAATGAGCAGTTCTTC
TRBV7-9	TRBD2	TRBJ2-4	.	CASSLVLAPNKNIQYF	TGTGCCAGCAGCTTAGTACTAGCGCCGAACAAAAACATTCAGTACTTC
TRBV6-1	TRBD1	TRBJ2-7	few	CASSRGQGHEQYF	TGTGCCAGCAGTAGGGGACAGGGACACGAGCAGTACTTC
TRBV20-1	.	TRBJ1-2	few	CSAQGDRDPLVWSYGYTF	TGCAGTGCCCAAGGGGACCGGGACCCTCTCGTCTGGTCGTATGGCTACACCTTC
TRBV20-1	TRBD1	TRBJ1-5	.	CSAKDRGSNQPQHF	TGCAGTGCCAAGGACAGGGGGAGCAATCAGCCCCAGCATTTT
TRBV7-3	TRBD2	TRBJ2-1	.	CASSLRASGGSYNEQFF	TGTGCCAGCAGCTTAAGGGCTAGCGGGGGTTCCTACAATGAGCAGTTCTTC
TRBV28	TRBD2	TRBJ2-5	.	CASSRGLAGGQETQYF	TGTGCCAGCAGCCGGGGGCTAGCGGGAGGGCAAGAGACCCAGTACTTC
TRBV7-3	.	TRBJ1-3	.	CASSRWVSSSFGAIYF	TGTGCCAGCAGCAGATGGGTCTCTAGCTCCTTTGGTGCCATATATTTT
TRBV5-1	.	TRBJ1-4	.	CASSLRQADNEKLFF	TGCGCCAGCAGCTTGAGACAGGCCGATAATGAAAAACTGTTTTTT